Shown below are 6 T cell receptor beta chains from a single sample sequenced in a study of T cell repertoires in aging, cancer and after chemotherapy. Amplification of TCR beta used genomic DNA extracted from peripheral blood. Multiplex touch-down PCR with TRB-A/B primers amplified rearranged V-D-J TRB sequences. TCRdb reprocessed the multiplex PCR reads via MiXCR and lists one record per CDR3 protein. The data show over a thousand distinct CDR3 sequences, approximately 15% seen once. Sequences were obtained from blood. The receptors originated from a human donor with a solid tumor.

For this clonotype: A much larger clone lies one base from this, so it may be a read error. This chain joins TRBV30 and TRBJ2-2, with D possibly matching TRBD2 (5 bases). From germline, CDR1 is GTSNPN and CDR2 SVGIG (reference sequence). The CDR3 consists of 13 residues. Here the CDR3 reads CAWTDKDTGEMFF. CDR3 in DNA: TGTGCCTGGACTGACAAGGATACCGGGGAGATGTTTTTT.

The rearrangement links TRBV10-3 to TRBJ1-2, with D perhaps TRBD1 (6 bases). The CDR3 is 18 amino acids. V was trimmed by 3 bases and J by 0 bases, leaving 20 bases between them. Germline V gene data show CDR1 as ENHRY and CDR2 as SYGVKD. As DNA, the CDR3 is TGTGCCATCAGTGATTTAAGGGCAGGGGACAAATCTAACTATGGCTACACCTTC. Its protein product is CAISDLRAGDKSNYGYTF.

As concerns this clonotype: Being one base from a much bigger clone, this may be a read error. The chain recombines TRBV27 with TRBJ1-6; maybe TRBD1 (5 bases). The CDR3 is 14 amino acids. Trimming pared 8 bases from V and 3 bases from J, leaving 11 bases between. Germline-derived CDR1 and CDR2 are MNHEY and SMNVEV (reference sequence). CDR3 loop: CASGQPRYNSPLHF. The DNA of the CDR3 is TGTGCCAGCGGACAACCGCGCTATAATTCACCCCTCCACTTT.

By sample fraction, this clonotype is medium-sized (0.01 to 0.1%). The CDR3, as DNA: TGTGCCAGCAGCTTAACGTCCGGGGACGCGTACAATGAGCAGTTCTTC. This gives the protein CASSLTSGDAYNEQFF. The V and J genes are TRBV7-3 and TRBJ2-1, with D perhaps matching TRBD1 or TRBD2 (5 bases each). This CDR3 is built from 16 residues. V was cut by 0 bases and J by 4 bases, with 13 bases left in between. Germline V gene lookup returns CDR1 SGHTA and CDR2 FQGTGA. Full variable domain (rest looked up from reference TRBV7-3 and TRBJ2-1): GAGVSQTPSNKVTEKGKYVELRCDPISGHTALYWYRQSLGQGPEFLIYFQGTGAADDSGLPNDRFFAVRPEGSVSTLKIQRTERGDSAVYLCASSLTSGDAYNEQFFGPGTRLTVL.

The chain carries TRBV12-5 and TRBJ2-3; D is possibly TRBD1 (6 bases). The germline CDR1 and CDR2 sequences are LGHNT and FRNRAP. V was shortened by 1 base and J by 6 bases, with 11 bases between the two germline ends. This CDR3 comprises 14 residues. CDR3 sequence reads: CASGLDRVVDTQYF. CDR3 nucleotides: TGTGCTAGTGGTTTGGACAGGGTCGTCGATACGCAGTATTTT.

This clonotype is labeled large. CDR3 sequence: CSGAGNSYEQYF. The CDR3 DNA follows: TGCAGCGGTGCCGGGAACTCCTACGAGCAGTACTTC. The J gene is TRBJ2-7, the V gene TRBV29-1; a possible D gene is TRBD2 (5 bases). Trimming took off 7 bases at V and 0 bases at J, with 10 bases between the two ends. Germline V gene lookup returns CDR1 SQVTM and CDR2 ANQGSEA. The length of the CDR3 is 12 residues.